This TCR beta chain was sequenced in a study of cytomegalovirus exposure and HLA in healthy donors. Overall study results and limits: The TCR clusters that emerged in the first cohort tended, a later analysis found, to co-occur in the approximately 110 validation repertoires. As confirmed in vitro, a few CMV-associated chains were specific for CMV antigens.

V lost 4 bases, J lost 7 bases, and 7 bases stayed unmatched. Germline CDR1 reads MNHNS; CDR2 reads SASEGT. The CDR3 extends over 15 amino acids. Sequencing used immunoSEQ multiplex PCR; TCRdb keeps in-frame clones, though not all of them. Of roughly 84,000 clones listed, approximately 91% were seen once; the top ten hold less than 2.5%. As to this clone: Antigen specificity is unknown.

The TCR comes from a man aged 25 to 45 in good health and CMV-seronegative. The sample was PBMCs. V gene TRBV6-1 combines with J gene TRBJ2-4, with TRBD1 identical over 10 bases. The CDR3 protein is CASSGPGTGENIQYF. CDR3 DNA: TGTGCCAGCAGTGGCCCCGGGACAGGGGAGAACATTCAGTACTTC.